This entry lists 5 T cell receptor beta chains sequenced from one sample in a study of blood T cell repertoires in COVID-19. The protocol was immunoSEQ multiplex PCR, while the TCRdb copy is restricted to in-frame clones and leaves out a portion. This sample carries some 200,000 clones, around 87% of them seen once, and the ten largest clones take 7.2%. Input material: PBMCs or T cells enriched from blood (not recorded which). All receptors come from a man aged 25-45 years in a cohort exposed to, infected with or recovered from COVID-19 (not recorded which).

The V gene is TRBV19, the J gene TRBJ1-4, with 7 bases that match TRBD1. V shed 5 bases and J 6 bases; nucleotides not matched to a gene: 12. In germline, CDR1 is LNHDA, CDR2 SQIVND (reference sequence). The CDR3 is 16 amino acids. The CDR3 here is CASSDHRGGLDEKLFF. For the CDR3, the DNA is TGTGCCAGTAGTGACCACAGGGGCGGGCTTGATGAAAAACTGTTTTTT.

This clone has a handful of counts. The V gene is TRBV2, the J gene TRBJ2-7; possible D gene TRBD2, 7 bases. Germline V CDR1 and CDR2: SNHLY, FYNNEI. The CDR3 totals 14 residues. The V and J ends lost 2 bases and 4 bases respectively, with 12 bases between them. CDR3 DNA sequence: TGTGCCAGCAGTGAACAACAGGGAGGGTACGAGCAGTACTTC. Encoded protein: CASSEQQGGYEQYF.

J is TRBJ2-7 and V is TRBV4-2, with 10 bases aligning to TRBD1. The CDR3 spans 15 residues. Germline V gene data show CDR1 as LGHNA and CDR2 as YNFKEQ. The V and J ends lost 3 bases and 4 bases, in that order; junction bases with no gene match: 6. Here the CDR3 DNA reads TGTGCCAGCAGCCAGGAAGGACAGGGGGAGTACGAGCAGTACTTC. It encodes CASSQEGQGEYEQYF.

The genes are TRBV7-9 and TRBJ2-5, with TRBD1 identical over 7 bases. V lost 2 bases and J lost 3; bases outside the gene matches: 3. Germline CDR1 and CDR2: SEHNR and FQNEAQ (reference sequence). This CDR3 comprises 14 residues. CDR3 loop: CASSLSGTEETQYF. CDR3 bases: TGTGCCAGCAGCTTATCCGGGACAGAAGAGACCCAGTACTTC.

The CDR3 DNA follows: TGTGCCAGCAGCTTGTCAGGGGCTCGCACAGATACGCAGTATTTT. Translating gives CASSLSGARTDTQYF. The chain uses TRBV5-6 and TRBJ2-3; a possible D gene is TRBD1 (6 bases). V lost 1 base and J 1 base, leaving 10 bases between the germline ends. The CDR3 is 15 amino acids. The germline V gene has CDR1 SGHDT and CDR2 YYEEEE.